This TCR beta chain was sequenced in a study of a mutant IDH1 vaccine in newly diagnosed glioma. About the study: Initiation of the vaccine course occurred 4-6 weeks after radiotherapy alone, or alongside temozolomide cycles. Overall study findings and caveats: Variations in leading peripheral T cell clonotypes appeared to have no connection with pseudoprogression.

In the case of this clone: Its antigen is unidentified.

CDR1 is LNHDA and CDR2 is SQIVND in the germline V gene (reference sequence). Trimming cost V 3 bases and J 5 bases, with 11 bases left between them. This CDR3 spans 13 amino acids. Time point indicated: week 47, end of study. The vaccine gave 300 ug of a 20-mer mutant IDH1 peptide subcutaneously per dose. Measured with immunoSEQ multiplex PCR; TCRdb has only the in-frame clones, and not every one. The table has some 34,000 clones, more than 80% seen once. The receptor was isolated from a woman aged 40 to 50 with glioma. The chain recombines TRBV19 with TRBJ2-7; no clear D. The specimen was PBMCs, collected from a glioma patient whose treatment included an IDH1 peptide vaccine. The CDR3 nucleotides read TGTGCCAGTAGTATGTCCGGGTCCCACGAGCAGTACTTC. It specifies CASSMSGSHEQYF.